Detailed here is one T cell receptor beta chain. Time point defined: blood 4 weeks post-SBRT, at nephrectomy. As for treatment: 15 Gy SBRT to primary tumor, nephrectomy 4 weeks later. The data were obtained in a study of radiation and T cells in renal cell carcinoma. TCRdb's table, derived via immunoSEQ multiplex PCR, lists solely in-frame clones and lacks some. This repertoire shows over 120,000 clones, 86% found once; its top ten account for 15% to 20%. The germline V gene has CDR1 SEHNR and CDR2 FQNEAQ (reference sequence). The CDR3 is made up of 14 amino acids. V shed 5 bases and J shed 3 bases, with 10 bases lying between them.

The gene calls are TRBV7-9 and TRBJ1-4; D remains unclear. The sequencing used blood, collected from a patient whose treatment included radiotherapy and nephrectomy. The sequence was collected from a woman between 45 and 65 years old with renal cell carcinoma. CDR3 in amino acids: CASSPSGSNEKLFF. The DNA of the CDR3 is TGTGCCAGCAGCCCCTCGGGCTCTAATGAAAAACTGTTTTTT.